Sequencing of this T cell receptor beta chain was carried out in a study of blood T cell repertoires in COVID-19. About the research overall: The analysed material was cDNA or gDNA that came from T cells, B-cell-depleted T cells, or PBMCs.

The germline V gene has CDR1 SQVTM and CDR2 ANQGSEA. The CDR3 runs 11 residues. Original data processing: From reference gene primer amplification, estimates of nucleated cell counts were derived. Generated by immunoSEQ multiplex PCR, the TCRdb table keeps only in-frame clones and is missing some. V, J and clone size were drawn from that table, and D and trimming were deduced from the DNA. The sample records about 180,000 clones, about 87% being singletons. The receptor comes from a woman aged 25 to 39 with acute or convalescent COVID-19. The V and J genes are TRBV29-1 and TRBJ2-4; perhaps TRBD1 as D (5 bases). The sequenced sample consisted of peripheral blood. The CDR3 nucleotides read TGCAACCCCAGGGACAAAAACATTCAGTACTTC. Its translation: CNPRDKNIQYF.